This T cell receptor (beta chain) was recorded in a study of a mutant IDH1 vaccine in newly diagnosed glioma. The CDR3 has 15 residues. V lost 9 bases and J 0 bases, leaving 17 bases between the germline ends. Germline CDR1 LNHDA, CDR2 SQIVND (reference sequence). The sample's time point: week 5, during vaccination. Each vaccine dose was 300 ug of mutant IDH1 20-mer peptide, with topical imiquimod. The data were produced by immunoSEQ multiplex PCR, yet TCRdb's version contains in-frame clones alone and is incomplete. This table holds about 25,000 clones, approximately 80% found once. Points on this clone: Its antigen is undetermined.

Sequencing used PBMCs, obtained from a glioma patient whose treatment included an IDH1 peptide vaccine. This receptor was identified in a man aged 35-49 years with glioma. V gene TRBV19 combines with J gene TRBJ1-1, with a possible D match to TRBD1 (5 bases). CDR3 region: CASQGKVNMNTEAFF. The DNA for the CDR3 is TGTGCCAGCCAGGGAAAGGTGAATATGAACACTGAAGCTTTCTTT. The whole variable domain, filled in from reference TRBV19 and TRBJ1-1, reads DGGITQSPKYLFRKEGQNVTLSCEQNLNHDAMYWYRQDPGQGLRLIYYSQIVNDFQKGDIAEGYSVSREKKESFPLTVTSAQKNPTAFYLCASQGKVNMNTEAFFGQGTRLTVV.